The clone carrying this TCR beta chain appeared a few times. The CDR3 runs to 14 residues. The germline V gene has CDR1 KGHDR and CDR2 SFDVKD. Unmatched junction bases numbered 10, after V lost 4 bases and J lost 13 bases. The record originates from a study of blood T cell repertoires in COVID-19. Study in general: Donors in the United States, Italy and Spain gave samples during acute or convalescent COVID-19. Sources were T cells, B-cell-depleted T cells, or PBMCs; the material itself was cDNA or gDNA.

Assay: immunoSEQ multiplex PCR; the TCRdb copy retains only in-frame clones and omits some. Of approximately 90,000 clones listed, approximately 84% are singletons. The chain links TRBV24-1 to TRBJ2-1; 9 positions match TRBD1. Sequenced: peripheral blood. This clonotype originated in a man aged 55 to 70 with acute or convalescent COVID-19. In nucleotides, the CDR3 is TGTGCCACCAGTGACCGCTTTCGGACAGGGGATCAGTTCTTC. Amino acid sequence: CATSDRFRTGDQFF.